Reported below is one TCR beta chain. Antigen: not known. These data come from a study of cytomegalovirus exposure and HLA in healthy donors. Study background: There were approximately 400 genotyped donors. Of these, 81% fell in the genetic ancestry cluster associated with self-reported Caucasian donors.

CDR3 length: 15 residues. Germline V gives CDR1 LGHNA, CDR2 YSLEER. V was cut by 1 base and J by 3 bases, with 10 bases left in between. General study results and limits: In presence/absence analyses, roughly uniform sequencing depth across donors was assumed. Relative to equally common others, HLA-associated TCR beta chains showed greater clonal expansion in a later analysis. Most TCR sequences proved rare, with some public TCRs found in many donors.

The PCR ran on 60 Vbeta and 13 Jbeta primers. Some clones are missing from TCRdb's copy, which holds only in-frame ones; the method was immunoSEQ multiplex PCR. This sample carries some 250,000 clones, 82% of them seen once, and the ten largest clones take roughly 5%. The clonotype originates from a woman in her 40s in good health and CMV-seropositive. This sequence joins TRBV4-3 and TRBJ2-1; D possibly corresponds to TRBD2 (6 bases). Sequencing input: PBMCs. The CDR3 bases are TGCGCCAGCAGCCAAGGAGTAGCGGACTACAATGAGCAGTTCTTC. Its protein product is CASSQGVADYNEQFF.